The 3 T cell receptor beta chains below all came from one sample that was sequenced in a study of OX40 agonist ivuxolimab in advanced cancers. Only in-frame clones appear in the TCRdb table, and some are missing; sequencing was by immunoSEQ multiplex PCR. This table has about 67,000 clones, about nine tenths appearing once. This material consisted of CD4+ or CD8+ T cells sorted from blood, taken in a trial of the OX40 agonist ivuxolimab. The origin of the receptors is an adult with an advanced solid tumor such as melanoma, head and neck, liver or kidney cancer.

V is TRBV28 and J is TRBJ2-7, with TRBD2 identical over 9 bases. Per the germline V gene, CDR1 is MDHEN and CDR2 is SYDVKM. V shed 7 bases, J shed 6 bases, and the junction held 13 bases outside the gene matches. The CDR3 consists of 15 residues. The CDR3 loop reads CASTPRGGGRGEQYF. The DNA for the CDR3 is TGTGCCAGCACCCCCCGCGGGGGGGGTCGTGGCGAGCAGTACTTC.

V usage is TRBV30 and J usage is TRBJ1-2, with D tentatively TRBD1 (6 bases). The CDR3 contains 16 residues. Germline V CDR1 and CDR2: GTSNPN, SVGIG (reference sequence). The germline V and J ends were trimmed by 2 bases and 4 bases, with 20 bases remaining between them. CDR3 coding DNA: TGTGCCTGGAGTTGGGGGGGCGTGAAGGGTCCCTATGGCTACACCTTC. It codes for CAWSWGGVKGPYGYTF.

V usage is TRBV7-6 and J usage is TRBJ2-5; D might be TRBD1 or TRBD2, each matching 5 bases. Germline V gene data show CDR1 as SGHVS and CDR2 as FNYEAQ. V was cut by 4 bases and J by 1 base, with 10 bases left in between. This CDR3 has 14 amino acids. The CDR3 sequence is CASSSGTVQETQYF. DNA of the CDR3: TGTGCCAGCAGCTCTGGGACGGTCCAAGAGACCCAGTACTTC.